The TCR beta chain under discussion was sequenced for a study of post-analysis software for immune sequencing data. Prepared TCR beta cDNA libraries contained unique molecular identifiers. When 1 to 10 million T cells were used, they gave about 490,000 cDNA molecules. Each CDR3 protein gets one entry after TCRdb re-called the PCR reads with MiXCR. Here the sample spans more than 350,000 distinct CDR3 sequences, 35% to 45% being singletons. This CDR3 is 13 amino acids long. The germline V gene encodes CDR1 SGHRS and CDR2 YFSETQ. Comments on this clonotype: Its antigen is unidentified.

General study results and limits: Samples prepared in the same batch strongly co-clustered by F measure. Relative to controls, patients with multiple sclerosis showed significantly lower normalized Chao1 diversity. TRBV segments more frequent in patients than in controls numbered roughly 5 and included TRBV5-6, TRBV5-1 and TRBV20-1.

The receptor comes from a girl aged 2-15 years with multiple sclerosis. The gene calls are TRBV5-1 and TRBJ2-4; 10 nucleotides agree with TRBD1. The J call could be wrong; TRBJ2-7 is a better fit for the DNA end. Sequencing input: blood. The CDR3 loop is CASSPRDRGEQYF. The DNA of the CDR3 is TGCGCCAGCAGCCCAAGGGACAGGGGCGAGCAGTACTTC.